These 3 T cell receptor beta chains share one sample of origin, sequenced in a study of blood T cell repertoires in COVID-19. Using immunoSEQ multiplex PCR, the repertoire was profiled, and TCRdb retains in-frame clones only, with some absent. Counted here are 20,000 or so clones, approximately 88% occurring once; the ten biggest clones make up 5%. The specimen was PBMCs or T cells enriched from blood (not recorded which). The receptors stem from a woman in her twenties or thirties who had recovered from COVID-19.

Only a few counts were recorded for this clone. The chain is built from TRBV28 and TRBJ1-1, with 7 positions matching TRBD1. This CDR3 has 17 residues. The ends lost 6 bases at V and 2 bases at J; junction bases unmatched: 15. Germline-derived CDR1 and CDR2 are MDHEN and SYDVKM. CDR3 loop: CASSPPRSGGLNTEAFF. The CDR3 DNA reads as TGTGCCAGCAGCCCCCCCCGGTCAGGGGGGCTAAACACTGAAGCTTTCTTT.

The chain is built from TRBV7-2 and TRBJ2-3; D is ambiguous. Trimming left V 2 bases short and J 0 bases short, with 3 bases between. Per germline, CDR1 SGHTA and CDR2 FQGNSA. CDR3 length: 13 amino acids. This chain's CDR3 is CASSLLSTDTQYF. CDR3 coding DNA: TGTGCCAGCAGCTTATTAAGCACAGATACGCAGTATTTT.

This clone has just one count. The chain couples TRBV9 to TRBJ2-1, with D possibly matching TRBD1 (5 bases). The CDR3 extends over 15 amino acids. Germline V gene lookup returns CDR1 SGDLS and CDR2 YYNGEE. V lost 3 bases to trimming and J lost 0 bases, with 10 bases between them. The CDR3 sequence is CASSDTRDSYNEQFF. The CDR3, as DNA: TGTGCCAGCAGCGACACCAGGGACTCCTACAATGAGCAGTTCTTC.